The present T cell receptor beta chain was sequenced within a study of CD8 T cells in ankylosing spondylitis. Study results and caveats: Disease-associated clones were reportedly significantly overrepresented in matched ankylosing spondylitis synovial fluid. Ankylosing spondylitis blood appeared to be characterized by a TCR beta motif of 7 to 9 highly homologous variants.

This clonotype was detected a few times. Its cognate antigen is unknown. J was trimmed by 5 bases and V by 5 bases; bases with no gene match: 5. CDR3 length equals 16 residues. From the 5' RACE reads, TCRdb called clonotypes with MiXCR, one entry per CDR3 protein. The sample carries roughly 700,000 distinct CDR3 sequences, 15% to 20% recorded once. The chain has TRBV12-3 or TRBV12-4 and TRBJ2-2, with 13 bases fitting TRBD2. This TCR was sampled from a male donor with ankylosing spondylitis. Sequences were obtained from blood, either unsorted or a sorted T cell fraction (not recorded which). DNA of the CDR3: TGTGCCAGCAGTCCTCCGGGACTAGCGGGAACCGGGGAGCTGTTTTTT. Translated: CASSPPGLAGTGELFF.